The 27 T cell receptor beta chains below all came from one sample that was sequenced in a study of PD-1 blockade in classical Hodgkin lymphoma. After autologous stem cell transplantation all patients relapsed, and prior brentuximab vedotin exposure differed between cohorts. The data were produced by immunoSEQ multiplex PCR, yet TCRdb's version contains in-frame clones alone and is incomplete. The table records some 100,000 clones, about 89% of them present only once. The sample in question was peripheral blood mononuclear cells (PBMCs), obtained before the second cycle of nivolumab. All receptors come from a human donor with classical Hodgkin lymphoma.

The rearrangement links TRBV10-1 to TRBJ2-5; 9 bases match TRBD2. Per germline, CDR1 WNHNN and CDR2 SYGVQD (reference sequence). This CDR3 comprises 16 residues. Trimming cost V 5 bases and J 5 bases; bases outside gene matches: 12. As DNA, the CDR3 is TGCGCCAGCAGTAGGGCTAGCGGGGAGGCTTTTGAGACCCAGTACTTC. It codes for CASSRASGEAFETQYF.

This chain connects TRBV7-2 to TRBJ2-1, with D possibly TRBD1 on 5 matching bases. With 1 base removed from V and 5 bases from J, the gap between germline ends came to 6 bases. The length of the CDR3 is 13 residues. The V gene's germline CDR1 is SGHTA and CDR2 FQGNSA. The CDR3: CASSLDRNNEQFF. DNA for the CDR3: TGTGCCAGCAGCTTAGACAGGAACAATGAGCAGTTCTTC.

This clone was counted once. CDR3 residues: CASSYRAYYEQYF. Written as DNA, the CDR3 is TGTGCCAGCAGCTACAGAGCTTACTACGAGCAGTACTTC. The chain carries TRBV6-5 and TRBJ2-7; D is unresolved. Trimming took 6 bases from V and 3 from J, leaving 12 bases between them. This CDR3 spans 13 amino acids. The germline V gene has CDR1 MNHEY and CDR2 SVGAGI.

The chain carries TRBV29-1 and TRBJ2-1; 8 positions agree with TRBD1. CDR3 length: 12 amino acids. The junction had 6 bases not matched to a gene; V was cut back by 8 bases and J by 6 bases. CDR1 SQVTM and CDR2 ANQGSEA come from the germline V gene. The CDR3 loop is CSTRTGPNEQFF. CDR3 coding DNA: TGCAGCACCCGGACAGGGCCCAATGAGCAGTTCTTC.

The gene calls are TRBV6-5 and TRBJ2-7; TRBD2 might be the D (6 bases). Trimming stripped 2 bases from V and 5 bases from J, with 13 bases between. This CDR3 region has 14 residues. Germline CDR1 is MNHEY and CDR2 is SVGAGI. As DNA, the CDR3 is TGTGCCAGCAGTTACGGAGTCAGGGAGGACGAGCAGTACTTC. It encodes CASSYGVREDEQYF.

The chain uses TRBV27 and TRBJ1-2; weak D call: TRBD1 (5 bases). The CDR3 loop spans 16 amino acids. The germline V gene encodes CDR1 MNHEY and CDR2 SMNVEV (reference sequence). Trimming pared 6 bases from V and 1 base from J, leaving 18 bases between. The CDR3 sequence is CASRLGTEGGNYGYTF. In DNA, the CDR3 is TGTGCCAGCAGGTTGGGGACCGAGGGAGGTAACTATGGCTACACCTTC.

As concerns this clone: Within the sample, other DNA sequences also encode this same CDR3. The gene calls are TRBV30 and TRBJ1-5; D remains unclear. This CDR3 has 12 residues. The V end was cut by 0 bases, the J end by 6 bases, with 6 bases between. The germline gives CDR1 GTSNPN, CDR2 SVGIG (reference sequence). The CDR3 loop reads CAWSVRGQPQHF. The CDR3 bases are TGTGCCTGGAGTGTACGAGGTCAGCCCCAGCATTTT.

This chain connects TRBV30 to TRBJ1-3; 8 bases map to TRBD1. Per germline, CDR1 GTSNPN and CDR2 SVGIG (reference sequence). The CDR3 has 17 residues. V gave up 0 bases and J gave up 3 bases; unmatched junction bases: 10. The DNA for the CDR3 is TGTGCCTGGAGTGTACTCCGGACAGGGTTGGGTGGAAACACCATATATTTT. Protein: CAWSVLRTGLGGNTIYF.

This chain joins TRBV6-6 and TRBJ1-3; D call uncertain. Trimming stripped 11 bases from V and 7 bases from J, with 21 bases between. CDR1 and CDR2 (germline): MNHNY, SVGAGI (reference sequence). This CDR3 is built from 14 residues. CDR3 sequence: CAATMGNSRNTIYF. DNA of the CDR3: TGTGCCGCAACAATGGGCAACTCTAGGAACACCATATATTTT.

V usage is TRBV27 and J usage is TRBJ2-1, with 9 bases identical to TRBD1. The length of the CDR3 is 14 residues. Germline assignment: CDR1 MNHEY and CDR2 SMNVEV (reference sequence). V lost 8 bases and J lost 6; bases outside the gene matches: 8. The CDR3 DNA follows: TGTGCCAGCCACTCCTTGACAGGGGGCAATGAGCAGTTCTTC. Protein: CASHSLTGGNEQFF.

CDR3 nucleotide sequence: TGTGCCAGCAGCCAATTACAGAACACTGAAGCTTTCTTT. Encoded protein: CASSQLQNTEAFF. The rearrangement uses TRBV14 and TRBJ1-1; D is undetermined. Germline V gene data show CDR1 as SGHDN and CDR2 as FVKESK. Trimming took off 2 bases at V and 1 base at J, with 5 bases between the two ends. This CDR3 contains 13 residues.

V gene TRBV2 combines with J gene TRBJ1-5; D unresolved. In germline, CDR1 is SNHLY, CDR2 FYNNEI. Between the trimmed V and J ends, which lost 5 bases and 5 bases, there was a span of 10 bases. The CDR3 loop spans 13 amino acids. In nucleotides, the CDR3 is TGTGCCAGCAGTCTTCAGGTCGATCAGCCCCAGCATTTT. This codes for CASSLQVDQPQHF.

This clone was detected once. The chain recombines TRBV9 with TRBJ1-2; D gene ambiguous. Per the germline V gene, CDR1 is SGDLS and CDR2 is YYNGEE. With 4 bases removed from V and 8 bases from J, the gap between germline ends came to 18 bases. CDR3 length: 14 amino acids. CDR3 in amino acids: CASSPRTDHSGYTF. As DNA, the CDR3 is TGTGCCAGCAGCCCCCGGACGGACCACTCGGGCTACACCTTC.

This chain uses TRBV28 with TRBJ1-2; possibly TRBD1 for D (6 bases). This CDR3 has 13 residues. Between the trimmed V and J ends, which lost 5 bases and 5 bases, there was a span of 12 bases. CDR1 is MDHEN, CDR2 SYDVKM, per germline. This chain's CDR3 is CASSPTDRYGYTF. As DNA, the CDR3 is TGTGCCAGCAGTCCGACCGACAGGTATGGCTACACCTTC.

The CDR3 DNA follows: TGTGCCAGCTCACCGCGACAGGGCGACACCGGGGAGCTGTTTTTT. It encodes CASSPRQGDTGELFF. The chain couples TRBV18 to TRBJ2-2; 7 bases agree with TRBD1. Germline CDR1 reads KGHSH; CDR2 reads LQKENI. Trimming took 3 bases from V and 3 from J; bases not matched to a gene: 4. CDR3 size: 15 residues.

The J gene is TRBJ2-7, the V gene TRBV9; 7 positions agree with TRBD1. Germline-derived CDR1 and CDR2 are SGDLS and YYNGEE. The CDR3 contains 15 residues. V dropped 0 bases and J dropped 4; count of bases not matched to a gene: 7. CDR3 amino acids: CASSVGQGTIYEQYF. In DNA form, the CDR3 reads TGTGCCAGCAGCGTAGGACAGGGAACTATTTACGAGCAGTACTTC.

The rearrangement uses TRBV4-3 and TRBJ2-7; D gene uncertain. Trimming shortened V by 0 bases and J by 4 bases, and 13 bases separated the two germline ends. This CDR3 has 15 amino acids. Germline CDR1 and CDR2: LGHNA and YSLEER. The chain's CDR3 is CASSQDVNTYYEQYF. The CDR3 DNA sequence: TGCGCCAGCAGCCAAGATGTGAACACCTATTACGAGCAGTACTTC.

The chain couples TRBV4-1 to TRBJ1-2; D gene unclear. The CDR3 extends over 14 amino acids. Deletions cut 4 bases from V and 7 bases from J, with 16 bases between. The germline V gene encodes CDR1 MGHRA and CDR2 YSYEKL. The CDR3 sequence is CASSLKDWGLGYTF. As DNA, the CDR3 is TGCGCCAGCAGCCTAAAAGACTGGGGTCTTGGCTACACCTTC.

The J gene is TRBJ1-1, the V gene TRBV7-9; the D gene is possibly TRBD1 (5 bases). Germline CDR1 reads SEHNR; CDR2 reads FQNEAQ (reference sequence). There are 15 residues in the CDR3. The V end was cut by 4 bases, the J end by 2 bases, with 14 bases between. The CDR3 loop is CASSYTPGPNTEAFF. The DNA of the CDR3 is TGTGCCAGCAGCTACACTCCGGGGCCAAACACTGAAGCTTTCTTT.

The rearrangement uses TRBV15 and TRBJ1-3; D is undetermined. Germline assignment: CDR1 LNHNV and CDR2 YYDKDF (reference sequence). CDR3 length: 17 residues. Deletions cut 0 bases from V and 3 bases from J, with 15 bases between. CDR3 in amino acids: CATSREAPGRGGNTIYF. The CDR3, as DNA: TGTGCCACCAGCAGAGAGGCCCCCGGGCGTGGTGGAAACACCATATATTTT.

This clone was detected only a few times. J is TRBJ1-5 and V is TRBV14; D may be TRBD1 (5 bases). This CDR3 is built from 15 residues. Trimming left V 3 bases short and J 11 bases short, with 20 bases between. Germline V lookup: CDR1 SGHDN, CDR2 FVKESK. Here the CDR3 reads CASSQGLPGLSAQHF. Here the CDR3 DNA reads TGTGCCAGCAGCCAGGGGCTCCCCGGACTTTCCGCCCAGCATTTT.

The CDR3 protein is CASRQGQPNQPQHF. The DNA for the CDR3 is TGTGCCAGCAGACAGGGACAGCCCAATCAGCCCCAGCATTTT. This chain uses TRBV2 with TRBJ1-5; 7 bases agree with TRBD1. Trimming removed 6 bases from V and 3 bases from J; junction bases left unmatched: 5. The germline gives CDR1 SNHLY, CDR2 FYNNEI. This CDR3 comprises 14 residues.

The rearrangement joins TRBV7-9 to TRBJ2-5; D is uncertain. TRBJ2-7 matches the DNA end more closely, so the J call is doubtful. CDR1 is SEHNR and CDR2 is FQNEAQ in the germline V gene (reference sequence). The CDR3 loop spans 12 amino acids. The CDR3 bases are TGTGCCAGCAGTACGAACCCCTACGAGCAGTACTTC. Its translation is CASSTNPYEQYF.

The chain combines TRBV5-1 with TRBJ1-2, with a weak D call TRBD1 (6 bases). V shed 0 bases and J shed 7 bases, with 16 bases lying between them. The CDR3 length is 15 residues. CDR1 is SGHRS, CDR2 YFSETQ, per germline. The CDR3 bases are TGCGCCAGCAGCTTGGAGGCACAGGGAAACGGTGGCTACACCTTC. Its translation is CASSLEAQGNGGYTF.

CDR3 nucleotide sequence: TGTGCCAGCAGTTATCAAGGGGACGATGAGCAGTTCTTC. Its translation: CASSYQGDDEQFF. This chain uses TRBV6-6 with TRBJ2-1; D possibly matches TRBD1 or TRBD2 (5 bases each). V shed 3 bases and J shed 8 bases, with 11 bases lying between them. Germline CDR1 and CDR2: MNHNY and SVGAGI (reference sequence). This CDR3 comprises 13 residues.

V and J are TRBV19 and TRBJ2-2; D is ambiguous. The V gene's germline CDR1 is LNHDA and CDR2 SQIVND (reference sequence). The V end was cut by 5 bases, the J end by 2 bases, with 9 bases between. The CDR3 extends over 14 amino acids. As DNA, the CDR3 is TGTGCCAGTAGTGTTCAGGCCAACACCGGGGAGCTGTTTTTT. This sequence encodes CASSVQANTGELFF.

The chain combines TRBV18 with TRBJ1-2, with 7 bases that match TRBD1. The V and J ends lost 4 bases and 1 base, in that order; junction bases with no gene match: 6. The CDR3 sequence is 15 residues long. CDR1 is KGHSH, CDR2 LQKENI, per germline. This chain's CDR3 is CASSRSGTVNYGYTF. DNA for the CDR3: TGTGCCAGCTCACGATCCGGGACAGTTAACTATGGCTACACCTTC.